The TCR beta chain described here comes from a study of blood T cells in healthy people across ages. The donors, all healthy, were Caucasians living in Russia, aged 6 to 90. Alongside a J-beta primer mix, a sample-barcoded 5' primer served in a second PCR lasting about 6 to 11 cycles. Every cDNA molecule carried a tag from a template-switch adaptor bearing 12 random nucleotides. MiXCR was run by TCRdb on the 5' RACE reads, yielding one entry per CDR3 protein. The profile shows some 1.5 million distinct CDR3 sequences, under 30% of them singletons. Trimming took 3 bases from V and 5 from J; bases not matched to a gene: 12. Germline V gives CDR1 SGHTA, CDR2 FQGNSA. The CDR3 length is 16 residues. Comments on this clonotype: It may be a read error: a sequence one base away is much more abundant.

Sequences were obtained from blood. This receptor was taken from a woman aged 25-40 years in good health. This sequence joins TRBV7-2 and TRBJ2-7, with TRBD1 matching over 8 bases. DNA for the CDR3: TGTGCCAGCAGCTTCGCTATAGGACAGGGACCTCACGAGCAGTACTTC. Protein product: CASSFAIGQGPHEQYF. Full variable domain (missing parts from reference TRBV7-2 and TRBJ2-7): GAGVSQSPSNKVTEKGKDVELRCDPISGHTALYWYRQSLGQGLEFLIYFQGNSAPDKSGLPSDRFSAERTGGSVSTLTIQRTQQEDSAVYLCASSFAIGQGPHEQYFGPGTRLTVT.